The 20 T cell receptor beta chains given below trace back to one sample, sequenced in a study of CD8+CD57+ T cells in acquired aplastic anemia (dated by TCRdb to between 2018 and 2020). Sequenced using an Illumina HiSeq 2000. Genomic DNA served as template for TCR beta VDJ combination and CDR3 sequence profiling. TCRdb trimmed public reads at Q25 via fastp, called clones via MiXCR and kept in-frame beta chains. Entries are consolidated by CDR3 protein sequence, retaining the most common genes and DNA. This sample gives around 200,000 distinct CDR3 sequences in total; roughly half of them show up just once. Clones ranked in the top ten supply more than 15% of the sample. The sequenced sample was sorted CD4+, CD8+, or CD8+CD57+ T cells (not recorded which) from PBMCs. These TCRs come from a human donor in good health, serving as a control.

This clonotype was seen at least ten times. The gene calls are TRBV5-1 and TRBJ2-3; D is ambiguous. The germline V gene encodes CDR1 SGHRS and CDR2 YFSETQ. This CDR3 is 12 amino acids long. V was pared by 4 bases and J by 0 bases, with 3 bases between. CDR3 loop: CASSESTDTQYF. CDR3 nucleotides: TGCGCCAGCAGCGAGAGCACAGATACGCAGTATTTT.

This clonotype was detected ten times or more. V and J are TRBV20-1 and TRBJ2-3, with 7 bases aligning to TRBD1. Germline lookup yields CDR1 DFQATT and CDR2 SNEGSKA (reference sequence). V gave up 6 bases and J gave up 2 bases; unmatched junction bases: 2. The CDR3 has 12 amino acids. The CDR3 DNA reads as TGCAGTGCAACAGGGGCCACAGATACGCAGTATTTT. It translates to CSATGATDTQYF.

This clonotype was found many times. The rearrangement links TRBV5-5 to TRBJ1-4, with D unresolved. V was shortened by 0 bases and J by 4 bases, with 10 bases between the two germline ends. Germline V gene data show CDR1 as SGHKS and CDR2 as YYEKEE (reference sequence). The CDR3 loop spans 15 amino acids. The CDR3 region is CASSLEGSRNEKLFF. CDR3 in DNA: TGTGCCAGCAGCTTGGAGGGCAGCCGTAATGAAAAACTGTTTTTT.

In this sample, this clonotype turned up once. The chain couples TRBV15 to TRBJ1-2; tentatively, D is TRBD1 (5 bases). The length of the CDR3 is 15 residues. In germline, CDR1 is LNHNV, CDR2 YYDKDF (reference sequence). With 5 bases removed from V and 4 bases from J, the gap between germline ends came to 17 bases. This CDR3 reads CATSGGTREIYGYTF. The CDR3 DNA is TGTGCCACCAGCGGCGGGACTCGGGAAATCTATGGCTACACCTTC. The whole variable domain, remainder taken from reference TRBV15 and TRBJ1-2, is DAMVIQNPRYQVTQFGKPVTLSCSQTLNHNVMYWYQQKSSQAPKLLFHYYDKDFNNEADTPDNFQSRRPNTSFCFLDIRSPGLGDTAMYLCATSGGTREIYGYTFGSGTRLTVV.

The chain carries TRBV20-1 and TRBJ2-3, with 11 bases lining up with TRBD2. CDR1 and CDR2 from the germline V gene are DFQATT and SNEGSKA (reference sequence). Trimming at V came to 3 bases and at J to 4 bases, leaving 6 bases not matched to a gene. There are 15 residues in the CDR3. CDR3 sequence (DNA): TGCAGTGCTAGTGGAACTAGCGGGGGTTCAGATACGCAGTATTTT. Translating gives CSASGTSGGSDTQYF.

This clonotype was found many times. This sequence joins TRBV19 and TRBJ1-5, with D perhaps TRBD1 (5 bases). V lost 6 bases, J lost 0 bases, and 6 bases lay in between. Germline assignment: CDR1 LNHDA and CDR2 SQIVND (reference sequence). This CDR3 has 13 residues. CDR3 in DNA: TGTGCCAGTAGGGGGGTTAGCAATCAGCCCCAGCATTTT. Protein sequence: CASRGVSNQPQHF.

CDR3 protein: CARQVGGLTEAFF. DNA of the CDR3: TGTGCCAGACAGGTTGGGGGATTAACTGAAGCTTTCTTT. The J gene is TRBJ1-1, the V gene TRBV19; TRBD1 might be the D (5 bases). In germline, CDR1 is LNHDA, CDR2 SQIVND (reference sequence). Trimming removed 9 bases from V and 5 bases from J, with 16 bases in between. This CDR3 is 13 amino acids long.

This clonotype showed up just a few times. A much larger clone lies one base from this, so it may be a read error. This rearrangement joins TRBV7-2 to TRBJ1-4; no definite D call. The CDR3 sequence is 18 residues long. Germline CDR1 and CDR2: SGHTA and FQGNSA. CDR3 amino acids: CAGSVLRARGATNEKLFF. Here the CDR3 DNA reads TGTGCCGGCAGCGTCCTTCGGGCCCGGGGTGCAACTAATGAAAAACTGTTTTTT.

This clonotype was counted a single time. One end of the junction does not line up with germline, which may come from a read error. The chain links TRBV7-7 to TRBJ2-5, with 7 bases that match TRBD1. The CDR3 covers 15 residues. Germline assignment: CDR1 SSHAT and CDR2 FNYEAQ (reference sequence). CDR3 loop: CASNLVTGSHETQYF. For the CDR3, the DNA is TGTGCTAGCAACTTAGTGACAGGGAGCCACGAGACCCAGTACTTC.

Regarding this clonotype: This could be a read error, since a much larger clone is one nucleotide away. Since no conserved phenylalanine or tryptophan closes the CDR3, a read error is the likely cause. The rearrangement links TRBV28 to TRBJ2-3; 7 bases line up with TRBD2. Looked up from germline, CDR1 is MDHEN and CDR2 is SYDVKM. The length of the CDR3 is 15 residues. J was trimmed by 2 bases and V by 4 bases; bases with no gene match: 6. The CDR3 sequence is CASSYYGGTTDTQYL. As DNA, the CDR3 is TGTGCCAGCAGTTACTACGGGGGGACCACAGATACGCAGTATCTT.

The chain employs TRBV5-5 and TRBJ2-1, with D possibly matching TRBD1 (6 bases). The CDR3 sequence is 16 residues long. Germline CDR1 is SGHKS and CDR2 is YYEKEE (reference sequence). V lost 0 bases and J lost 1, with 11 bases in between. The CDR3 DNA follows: TGTGCCAGCAGCTTGGCAGGGGAAGTGTCCTACAATGAGCAGTTCTTC. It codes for CASSLAGEVSYNEQFF.

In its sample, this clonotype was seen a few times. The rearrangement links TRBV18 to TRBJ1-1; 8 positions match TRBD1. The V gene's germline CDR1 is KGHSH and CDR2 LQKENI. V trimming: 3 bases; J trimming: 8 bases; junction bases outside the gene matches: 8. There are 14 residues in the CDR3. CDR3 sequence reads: CASSPLVQGGEAFF. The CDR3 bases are TGTGCCAGCTCACCCCTGGTACAGGGGGGAGAAGCTTTCTTT.

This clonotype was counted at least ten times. CDR3 residues: CASTRTGEGYGYTF. DNA for the CDR3: TGTGCCAGCACCAGGACAGGGGAGGGCTATGGCTACACCTTC. The chain carries TRBV6-2 or TRBV6-3 and TRBJ1-2; 9 positions match TRBD1. The CDR3 covers 14 residues. CDR1 is MNHEY and CDR2 is SVGEGT in the germline V gene. V shed 7 bases, J shed 4 bases, and the junction held 7 bases outside the gene matches.

CDR3 loop: CSVDGFSKVGGGTDTQYF. For the CDR3, the DNA is TGCAGCGTTGATGGGTTTAGCAAGGTGGGAGGGGGCACAGATACGCAGTATTTT. The J gene is TRBJ1-4, the V gene TRBV29-1, with TRBD2 identical over 7 bases. The DNA end favors TRBJ2-3, so the J call may be wrong. CDR3 size: 18 residues. Germline-derived CDR1 and CDR2 are SQVTM and ANQGSEA.

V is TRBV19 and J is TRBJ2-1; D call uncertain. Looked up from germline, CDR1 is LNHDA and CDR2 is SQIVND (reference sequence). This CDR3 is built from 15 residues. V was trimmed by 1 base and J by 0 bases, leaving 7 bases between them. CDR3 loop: CASSIAPGSYNEQFF. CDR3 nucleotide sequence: TGTGCCAGTAGTATAGCCCCAGGCTCCTACAATGAGCAGTTCTTC.

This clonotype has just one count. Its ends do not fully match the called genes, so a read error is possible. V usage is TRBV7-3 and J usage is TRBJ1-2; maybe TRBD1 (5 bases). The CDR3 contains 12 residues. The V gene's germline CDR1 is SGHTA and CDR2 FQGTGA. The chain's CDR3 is CASNPLQGTYTF. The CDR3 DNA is TGCGCCAGCAATCCGCTCCAGGGCACCTACACCTTC.

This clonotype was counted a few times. CDR3 protein: CASSVGSRSSGEQYF. CDR3 in DNA: TGTGCCAGCAGCGTAGGATCTCGAAGCTCCGGCGAGCAGTACTTC. The chain uses TRBV9 and TRBJ2-7; no firm D call. The CDR3 contains 15 residues. Trimming removed 0 bases at V and 6 bases at J, with 16 bases between. Germline-derived CDR1 and CDR2 are SGDLS and YYNGEE.

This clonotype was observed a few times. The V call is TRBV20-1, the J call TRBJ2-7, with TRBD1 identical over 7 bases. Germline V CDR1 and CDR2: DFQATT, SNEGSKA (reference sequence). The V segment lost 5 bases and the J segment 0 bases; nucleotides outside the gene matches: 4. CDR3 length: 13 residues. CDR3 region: CSAAGGLSYEQYF. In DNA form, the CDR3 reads TGCAGTGCTGCAGGGGGTCTCTCCTACGAGCAGTACTTC.

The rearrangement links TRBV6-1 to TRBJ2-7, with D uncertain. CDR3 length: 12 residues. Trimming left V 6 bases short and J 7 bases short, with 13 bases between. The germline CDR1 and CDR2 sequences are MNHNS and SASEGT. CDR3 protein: CASRPSNREQYF. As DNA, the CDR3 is TGTGCCAGCAGACCCTCGAATAGAGAGCAGTACTTC.

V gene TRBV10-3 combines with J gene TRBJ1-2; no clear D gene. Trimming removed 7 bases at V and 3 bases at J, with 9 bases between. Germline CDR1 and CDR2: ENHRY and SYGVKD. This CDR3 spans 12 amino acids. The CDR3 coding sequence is TGTGCCATCAACCGGATTTACTATGGCTACACCTTC. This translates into CAINRIYYGYTF.